A selection of T cell receptor beta chains follows, all from one sample in a study of blood T cells in healthy people across ages. TCRdb reprocessed the 5' RACE reads via MiXCR and lists one record per CDR3 protein. Of roughly 1.7 million distinct CDR3 sequences listed, around 36% are singletons. The sequenced sample was blood. These receptors all come from a woman in her twenties or thirties in good health. Both conserved end residues are part of each CDR3. The D gene is left open where the match is weak. Size tells how often a clone was seen (once, few, many) or the class of an expanded clone, and some rows leave it out.

j_gene: TRBJ1-2; v_gene: TRBV15; abundance: -; d_gene: -; CDR3aa: CATSSSAGSNYGYTF; CDR3nt: TGTGCCACCAGCAGCTCGGCGGGGAGTAACTATGGCTACACCTTC
j_gene: TRBJ2-1; v_gene: TRBV12-3/TRBV12-4; abundance: -; d_gene: -; CDR3aa: CAGRRAPNEQFF; CDR3nt: TGTGCCGGCAGGCGAGCCCCCAATGAGCAGTTCTTC
j_gene: TRBJ2-7; v_gene: TRBV4-1; abundance: -; d_gene: -; CDR3aa: CASSQPAGGGVSYEQYF; CDR3nt: TGCGCCAGCAGCCAGCCGGCGGGTGGCGGGGTGTCCTACGAGCAGTACTTC
j_gene: TRBJ1-6; v_gene: TRBV27; abundance: -; d_gene: -; CDR3aa: CASSFSDWTANNSPLHF; CDR3nt: TGTGCCAGCAGTTTCTCCGATTGGACGGCGAATAATTCACCCCTCCACTTT
j_gene: TRBJ2-7; v_gene: TRBV6-2/TRBV6-3; abundance: -; d_gene: TRBD2; CDR3aa: CASRFSASGSSYEQYF; CDR3nt: TGTGCCAGCCGCTTCTCTGCTAGCGGGAGCTCCTACGAGCAGTACTTC
j_gene: TRBJ1-5; v_gene: TRBV18; abundance: few; d_gene: -; CDR3aa: CASSPMEGQPQHF; CDR3nt: TGTGCCAGCTCCCCGATGGAGGGTCAGCCCCAGCATTTT
j_gene: TRBJ2-7; v_gene: TRBV13; abundance: few; d_gene: TRBD2; CDR3aa: CASSDGTINYEQYF; CDR3nt: TGTGCCAGCAGCGATGGGACTATCAACTACGAGCAGTACTTC
j_gene: TRBJ2-7; v_gene: TRBV6-2/TRBV6-3; abundance: few; d_gene: TRBD2; CDR3aa: CASNTGGTTIYEQYF; CDR3nt: TGTGCCAGCAATACCGGCGGGACTACCATCTACGAGCAGTACTTC
j_gene: TRBJ2-5; v_gene: TRBV11-2; abundance: few; d_gene: -; CDR3aa: CASSLVGSGGETQYF; CDR3nt: TGTGCCAGCAGCTTAGTGGGTTCCGGGGGAGAGACCCAGTACTTC
j_gene: TRBJ2-2; v_gene: TRBV11-2; abundance: -; d_gene: -; CDR3aa: CASSLQVLANTGELFF; CDR3nt: TGTGCCAGCAGCTTACAGGTTCTCGCGAACACCGGGGAGCTGTTTTTT
j_gene: TRBJ2-7; v_gene: TRBV12-3/TRBV12-4; abundance: -; d_gene: -; CDR3aa: CASTFTSLSYEQYF; CDR3nt: TGTGCCAGCACCTTCACTAGCCTCTCCTACGAGCAGTACTTC
j_gene: TRBJ2-5; v_gene: TRBV6-7; abundance: few; d_gene: -; CDR3aa: CASSYSIRVVPRATQYF; CDR3nt: TGTGCCAGCAGTTACTCAATCAGGGTTGTCCCCCGGGCGACCCAGTACTTC
j_gene: TRBJ2-2; v_gene: TRBV29-1; abundance: -; d_gene: TRBD2; CDR3aa: CSVDAGGTNTGELFF; CDR3nt: TGCAGCGTTGACGCGGGAGGGACGAACACCGGGGAGCTGTTTTTT
j_gene: TRBJ2-3; v_gene: TRBV7-2; abundance: many; d_gene: TRBD1; CDR3aa: CASSLRGRSTDTQYF; CDR3nt: TGTGCCAGCAGCTTGAGGGGGCGTAGCACAGATACGCAGTATTTT
j_gene: TRBJ1-2; v_gene: TRBV4-2; abundance: -; d_gene: -; CDR3aa: CASSQELTGIHGYTF; CDR3nt: TGTGCCAGCAGCCAAGAACTGACAGGTATTCATGGCTACACCTTC
j_gene: TRBJ1-2; v_gene: TRBV7-2; abundance: -; d_gene: TRBD1; CDR3aa: CASSSPTGQGYTF; CDR3nt: TGTGCCAGCAGCTCCCCGACAGGGCAAGGCTACACCTTC
j_gene: TRBJ2-1; v_gene: TRBV27; abundance: -; d_gene: -; CDR3aa: CASSLSDYGDNEQFF; CDR3nt: TGTGCCAGCAGTTTATCAGACTACGGGGACAATGAGCAGTTCTTC
j_gene: TRBJ2-7; v_gene: TRBV7-9; abundance: -; d_gene: -; CDR3aa: CASSLEEVISYEQYF; CDR3nt: TGTGCCAGCAGCTTAGAAGAGGTGATCTCCTACGAGCAGTACTTC
j_gene: TRBJ2-3; v_gene: TRBV9; abundance: -; d_gene: TRBD2; CDR3aa: CTSSVAGRSVDTQYF; CDR3nt: TGTACCAGCAGCGTGGCCGGGAGGAGTGTAGATACGCAGTATTTT
j_gene: TRBJ1-6; v_gene: TRBV13; abundance: -; d_gene: -; CDR3aa: CASSLRGPRNSPLHF; CDR3nt: TGTGCCAGCAGCTTGCGAGGGCCCAGGAATTCACCCCTCCACTTT
j_gene: TRBJ2-1; v_gene: TRBV30; abundance: -; d_gene: TRBD2; CDR3aa: CAWADSGGPYNEQFF; CDR3nt: TGTGCCTGGGCGGACAGCGGGGGGCCCTACAATGAGCAGTTCTTC
j_gene: TRBJ1-5; v_gene: TRBV4-1; abundance: few; d_gene: TRBD1; CDR3aa: CASSQTPGTGNQPQHF; CDR3nt: TGCGCCAGCAGCCAAACGCCCGGGACAGGGAATCAGCCCCAGCATTTT
j_gene: TRBJ2-5; v_gene: TRBV7-7; abundance: many; d_gene: TRBD1; CDR3aa: CASSQDREETQYF; CDR3nt: TGTGCCAGCAGCCAGGACAGGGAGGAGACCCAGTACTTC
j_gene: TRBJ1-5; v_gene: TRBV20-1; abundance: few; d_gene: TRBD1; CDR3aa: CSALRRTGKVYSNQPQHF; CDR3nt: TGCAGTGCCCTCCGAAGGACAGGGAAGGTGTATAGCAATCAGCCCCAGCATTTT
j_gene: TRBJ2-3; v_gene: TRBV5-6; abundance: many; d_gene: -; CDR3aa: CASSFLGSTDTQYF; CDR3nt: TGTGCCAGCAGCTTTTTGGGATCCACAGATACGCAGTATTTT
j_gene: TRBJ1-6; v_gene: TRBV29-1; abundance: -; d_gene: -; CDR3aa: CSVGQAHNSPLHF; CDR3nt: TGCAGCGTTGGACAGGCGCATAATTCACCCCTCCACTTT
j_gene: TRBJ2-1; v_gene: TRBV11-2; abundance: few; d_gene: -; CDR3aa: CASSPMAYNEQFF; CDR3nt: TGTGCCAGCAGCCCCATGGCTTACAATGAGCAGTTCTTC
j_gene: TRBJ1-1; v_gene: TRBV5-6; abundance: -; d_gene: -; CDR3aa: CASSLVKVKNTEAFF; CDR3nt: TGTGCCAGCAGCTTAGTAAAGGTGAAGAATACTGAAGCTTTCTTT
j_gene: TRBJ2-3; v_gene: TRBV18; abundance: -; d_gene: TRBD2; CDR3aa: CASSPRGLAGVTDTQYF; CDR3nt: TGTGCCAGCTCGCCGCGCGGACTAGCGGGAGTAACAGATACGCAGTATTTT
j_gene: TRBJ2-1; v_gene: TRBV4-1; abundance: -; d_gene: TRBD1; CDR3aa: CASSQSGQGVYNEQFF; CDR3nt: TGCGCCAGCAGCCAGTCGGGACAGGGAGTCTACAATGAGCAGTTCTTC
j_gene: TRBJ2-5; v_gene: TRBV7-9; abundance: many; d_gene: TRBD1; CDR3aa: CASSQGGVGETQYF; CDR3nt: TGTGCCAGCAGCCAAGGGGGCGTTGGAGAGACCCAGTACTTC
j_gene: TRBJ1-5; v_gene: TRBV28; abundance: few; d_gene: -; CDR3aa: CASSWGTSYDQPQHF; CDR3nt: TGTGCCAGCAGTTGGGGGACAAGCTACGATCAGCCCCAGCATTTT
j_gene: TRBJ1-2; v_gene: TRBV7-9; abundance: -; d_gene: -; CDR3aa: CASNERESGYTF; CDR3nt: TGTGCCAGCAATGAGAGGGAGTCCGGCTACACCTTC
j_gene: TRBJ2-1; v_gene: TRBV6-5; abundance: many; d_gene: -; CDR3aa: CASSRENEQFF; CDR3nt: TGTGCCAGCAGCCGGGAGAATGAGCAGTTCTTC
j_gene: TRBJ2-1; v_gene: TRBV12-3/TRBV12-4; abundance: few; d_gene: TRBD2; CDR3aa: CASSFSGRSNEQFF; CDR3nt: TGTGCCAGCAGTTTTAGCGGGAGGTCTAATGAGCAGTTCTTC
j_gene: TRBJ2-7; v_gene: TRBV4-1; abundance: few; d_gene: -; CDR3aa: CASSPRTDGYEQYF; CDR3nt: TGCGCCAGCAGCCCCCGGACAGACGGCTACGAGCAGTACTTC
j_gene: TRBJ2-7; v_gene: TRBV7-9; abundance: many; d_gene: TRBD2; CDR3aa: CASVGTSGPYEQYF; CDR3nt: TGTGCCAGCGTCGGGACTAGCGGTCCCTACGAGCAGTACTTC
j_gene: TRBJ2-1; v_gene: TRBV6-1; abundance: -; d_gene: TRBD2; CDR3aa: CASKGLAGSYNEQFF; CDR3nt: TGTGCCAGCAAAGGACTAGCCGGCTCCTACAATGAGCAGTTCTTC
j_gene: TRBJ2-5; v_gene: TRBV20-1; abundance: -; d_gene: -; CDR3aa: CSAILRTGPPGTQYF; CDR3nt: TGCAGTGCTATCCTGCGGACGGGGCCGCCAGGGACCCAGTACTTC
j_gene: TRBJ2-5; v_gene: TRBV5-1; abundance: many; d_gene: TRBD1; CDR3aa: CASSRTGGQETQYF; CDR3nt: TGTGCCAGCAGCCGGACAGGGGGACAAGAGACCCAGTACTTC
j_gene: TRBJ1-1; v_gene: TRBV29-1; abundance: few; d_gene: -; CDR3aa: CSVQGENTEAFF; CDR3nt: TGCAGCGTACAGGGAGAGAACACTGAAGCTTTCTTT
j_gene: TRBJ1-1; v_gene: TRBV2; abundance: few; d_gene: TRBD1; CDR3aa: CARSSGTANTEAFF; CDR3nt: TGTGCCAGATCATCCGGGACAGCTAACACTGAAGCTTTCTTT
j_gene: TRBJ2-1; v_gene: TRBV28; abundance: -; d_gene: -; CDR3aa: CASRDGVIISYNEQFF; CDR3nt: TGTGCCAGCAGGGACGGAGTCATAATCTCCTACAATGAGCAGTTCTTC
j_gene: TRBJ2-3; v_gene: TRBV7-3; abundance: -; d_gene: TRBD2; CDR3aa: CAGSSAGLAALRSTDTQYF; CDR3nt: TGTGCCGGCAGCTCCGCGGGACTAGCGGCTCTAAGGAGCACAGATACGCAGTATTTT
j_gene: TRBJ2-1; v_gene: TRBV3-1; abundance: few; d_gene: TRBD2; CDR3aa: CASSHLADRNEQFF; CDR3nt: TGTGCCAGCAGCCACCTAGCGGATCGAAATGAGCAGTTCTTC
j_gene: TRBJ2-6; v_gene: TRBV20-1; abundance: many; d_gene: TRBD1; CDR3aa: CSARTTGVVSGANVLTF; CDR3nt: TGCAGTGCTAGGACTACAGGGGTGGTCTCCGGGGCCAACGTCCTGACTTTC
j_gene: TRBJ2-7; v_gene: TRBV29-1; abundance: many; d_gene: -; CDR3aa: CSVRQGGYEQYF; CDR3nt: TGCAGCGTCCGACAGGGAGGGTACGAGCAGTACTTC
j_gene: TRBJ2-1; v_gene: TRBV7-8; abundance: -; d_gene: TRBD1; CDR3aa: CASSLVTGQVSGNEQFF; CDR3nt: TGTGCCAGCAGCTTAGTAACGGGACAGGTCTCTGGCAATGAGCAGTTCTTC
j_gene: TRBJ2-3; v_gene: TRBV7-9; abundance: -; d_gene: TRBD1; CDR3aa: CASSLARQGAGDTQYF; CDR3nt: TGTGCCAGCAGCTTAGCGCGGCAGGGGGCGGGGGATACGCAGTATTTT
j_gene: TRBJ1-1; v_gene: TRBV5-5; abundance: -; d_gene: -; CDR3aa: CASSPTLIGLRNTEAFF; CDR3nt: TGTGCCAGCAGCCCTACCCTTATCGGGCTTAGGAACACTGAAGCTTTCTTT
j_gene: TRBJ2-5; v_gene: TRBV24-1; abundance: -; d_gene: -; CDR3aa: CATSDLAGAGETQYF; CDR3nt: TGTGCCACCAGTGATTTGGCAGGGGCCGGGGAGACCCAGTACTTC
j_gene: TRBJ2-5; v_gene: TRBV29-1; abundance: many; d_gene: -; CDR3aa: CSVEGQYSVQQYF; CDR3nt: TGCAGCGTTGAAGGGCAGTATTCGGTACAGCAGTACTTC
j_gene: TRBJ2-7; v_gene: TRBV5-1; abundance: many; d_gene: TRBD1; CDR3aa: CASSPRQGGYEQYF; CDR3nt: TGCGCCAGCAGCCCGCGACAGGGGGGCTACGAGCAGTACTTC
j_gene: TRBJ2-5; v_gene: TRBV5-4; abundance: -; d_gene: -; CDR3aa: CASSLEGVETQYF; CDR3nt: TGTGCCAGCAGCTTGGAGGGAGTGGAGACCCAGTACTTC
j_gene: TRBJ2-1; v_gene: TRBV9; abundance: -; d_gene: -; CDR3aa: CASSVVEGPQFF; CDR3nt: TGTGCCAGCAGCGTAGTTGAAGGGCCGCAGTTCTTC
j_gene: TRBJ1-2; v_gene: TRBV4-1; abundance: -; d_gene: -; CDR3aa: CASSQVGGLGCTF; CDR3nt: TGCGCCAGCAGCCAAGTGGGGGGGCTTGGCTGCACCTTC
j_gene: TRBJ2-7; v_gene: TRBV6-5; abundance: -; d_gene: -; CDR3aa: CASSYLGVGEQYF; CDR3nt: TGTGCCAGCAGTTACTTGGGGGTTGGAGAGCAGTACTTC
j_gene: TRBJ2-1; v_gene: TRBV4-1; abundance: few; d_gene: TRBD2; CDR3aa: CASSQVSSGLANYNEQFF; CDR3nt: TGCGCCAGCAGCCAAGTTAGCTCCGGACTAGCCAACTACAATGAGCAGTTCTTC
j_gene: TRBJ2-7; v_gene: TRBV7-9; abundance: -; d_gene: -; CDR3aa: CASSLGGQGYSYEQYF; CDR3nt: TGTGCCAGCAGCTTAGGGGGGCAGGGATACTCCTACGAGCAGTACTTC
j_gene: TRBJ1-6; v_gene: TRBV11-2; abundance: few; d_gene: TRBD1; CDR3aa: CASSFGTGRRGSPLHF; CDR3nt: TGTGCCAGCAGTTTTGGGACAGGCAGAAGGGGATCACCCCTCCACTTT